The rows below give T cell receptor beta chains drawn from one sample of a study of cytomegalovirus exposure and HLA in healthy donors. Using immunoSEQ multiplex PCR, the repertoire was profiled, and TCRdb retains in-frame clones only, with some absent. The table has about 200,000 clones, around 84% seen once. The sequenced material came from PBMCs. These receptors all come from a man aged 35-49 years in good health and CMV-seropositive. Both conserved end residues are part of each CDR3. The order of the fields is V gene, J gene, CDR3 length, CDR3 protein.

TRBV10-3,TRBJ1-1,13,CAIRDIPRTEAFF
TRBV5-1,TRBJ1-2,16,CASSLIFGSGNNGYTF
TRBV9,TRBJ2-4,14,CASSPGQPQNIQYF
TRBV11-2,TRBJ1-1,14,CASRSEGAVTEAFF
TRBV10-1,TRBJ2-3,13,CASSDQLVSTQYF
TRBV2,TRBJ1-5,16,CASSARTANSNQPQHF
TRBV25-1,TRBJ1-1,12,CASTDRGFKAFF
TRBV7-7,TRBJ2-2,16,CASSPVGAAGTGELFF
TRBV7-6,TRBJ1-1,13,CASSLVGSSEAFF
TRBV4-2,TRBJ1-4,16,CASSQAQGKGDEKLFF
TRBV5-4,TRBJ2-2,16,CASSLADSANTGELFF
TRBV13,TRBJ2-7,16,CASSLGASGITYEQYF
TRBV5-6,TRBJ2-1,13,CASRKQGGNEQFF
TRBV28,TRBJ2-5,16,CASSLGRGAAQETQYF
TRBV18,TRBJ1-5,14,CASSPGEGNQPQHF
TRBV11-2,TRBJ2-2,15,CASSKTTEGAGELFF
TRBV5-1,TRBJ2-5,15,CASSTGLAGEMTQYF
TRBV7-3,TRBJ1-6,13,CASSFDINSPLHF
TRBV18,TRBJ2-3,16,CASSPLRGGSTDTQYF
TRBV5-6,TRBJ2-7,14,CASSPFQAGVEQYF
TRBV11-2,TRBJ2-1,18,CASSSPGGRGLSYNEQFF
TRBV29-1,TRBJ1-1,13,CSVDTPDRFEAFF
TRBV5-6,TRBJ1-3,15,CASSLARVSGNTIYF
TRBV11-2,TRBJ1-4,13,CASSFGGGEKLFF
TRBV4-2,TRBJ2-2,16,CASSQDRGAYTGELFF
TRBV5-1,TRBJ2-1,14,CASSRQGSFNEQFF
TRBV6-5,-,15,CASRALPSGNYEQYF
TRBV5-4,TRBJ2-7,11,CASSSVYEQYF
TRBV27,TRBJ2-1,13,CASRLNLYNEQFF
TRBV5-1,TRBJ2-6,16,CASRGTGSPGANVLTF
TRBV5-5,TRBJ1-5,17,CASSLGAGDRDNQPQHF
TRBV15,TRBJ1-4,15,CATSRDDRTNEKLFF
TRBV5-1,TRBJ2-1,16,CASSLTGLAYGNEQFF
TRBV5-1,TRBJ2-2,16,CASSLIRGSVTGELFF
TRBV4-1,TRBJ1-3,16,CASSPVGRRSGNTIYF
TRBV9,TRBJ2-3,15,CASSVVLGGTDTQYF
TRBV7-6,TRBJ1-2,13,CASSLLSGLGYTF